The TCR beta chain described here comes from a study of cytotoxic CD8 clonotypes in ibrutinib-treated CLL. Across the study: Recorded responses included around 25 partial and 2 complete; following median roughly 68 months, roughly 15 stayed remitted and roughly twelve progressed.

About this clone itself: The antigen is unknown.

The study's findings and limits: Public clonotypes occurred uncommonly; on treatment, they contracted or remained stable.

Genomic DNA (roughly 1.8 micrograms) was obtained from cryopreserved PBMCs for construction of TCR beta libraries. Profiled with immunoSEQ multiplex PCR; TCRdb holds only in-frame clones, not every one. The sample lists 50,000 to 65,000 clones, roughly 59% occurring once. The CDR3 consists of 15 residues. The ends were cut back, 2 bases at V and 2 bases at J, with 12 bases in the middle. The germline CDR1 and CDR2 sequences are SGHRS and YFSETQ. V and J are TRBV5-1 and TRBJ2-3, with D possibly TRBD2 on 5 matching bases. The sequence was collected from a human donor with chronic lymphocytic leukemia. The material was PBMCs, obtained after 12 months of ibrutinib treatment. The CDR3 DNA reads TGCGCCAGCAGCTTTTCCGGACTGATCACAGATACGCAGTATTTT. The encoded protein is CASSFSGLITDTQYF.